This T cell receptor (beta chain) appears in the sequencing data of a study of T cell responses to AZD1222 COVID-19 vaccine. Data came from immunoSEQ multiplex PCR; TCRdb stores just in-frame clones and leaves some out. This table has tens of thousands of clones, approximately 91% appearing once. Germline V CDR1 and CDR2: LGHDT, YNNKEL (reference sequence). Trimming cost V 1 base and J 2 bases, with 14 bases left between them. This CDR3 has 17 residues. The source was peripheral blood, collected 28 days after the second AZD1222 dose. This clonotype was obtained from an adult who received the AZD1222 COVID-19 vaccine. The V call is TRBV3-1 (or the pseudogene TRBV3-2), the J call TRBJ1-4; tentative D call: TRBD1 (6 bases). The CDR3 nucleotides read TGTGCCAGCAGCCAAGCTCAGGGGTACTTGACTAATGAAAAACTGTTTTTT. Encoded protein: CASSQAQGYLTNEKLFF.